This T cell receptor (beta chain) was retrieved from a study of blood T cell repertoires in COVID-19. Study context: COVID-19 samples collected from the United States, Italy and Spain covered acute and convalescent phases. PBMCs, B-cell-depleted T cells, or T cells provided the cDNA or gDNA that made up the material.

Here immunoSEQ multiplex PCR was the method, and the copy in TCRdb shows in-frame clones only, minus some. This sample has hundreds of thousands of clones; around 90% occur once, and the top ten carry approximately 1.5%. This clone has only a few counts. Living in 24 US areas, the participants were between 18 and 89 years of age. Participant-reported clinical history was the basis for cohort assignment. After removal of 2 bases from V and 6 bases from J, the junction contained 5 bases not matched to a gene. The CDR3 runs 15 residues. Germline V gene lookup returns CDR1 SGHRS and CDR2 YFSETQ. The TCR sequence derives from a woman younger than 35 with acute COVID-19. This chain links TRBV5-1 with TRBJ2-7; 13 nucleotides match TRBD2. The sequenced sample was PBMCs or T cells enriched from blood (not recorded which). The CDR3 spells CASSFGLAGVFEQYF. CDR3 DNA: TGCGCCAGCAGCTTCGGACTAGCGGGAGTTTTCGAGCAGTACTTC.